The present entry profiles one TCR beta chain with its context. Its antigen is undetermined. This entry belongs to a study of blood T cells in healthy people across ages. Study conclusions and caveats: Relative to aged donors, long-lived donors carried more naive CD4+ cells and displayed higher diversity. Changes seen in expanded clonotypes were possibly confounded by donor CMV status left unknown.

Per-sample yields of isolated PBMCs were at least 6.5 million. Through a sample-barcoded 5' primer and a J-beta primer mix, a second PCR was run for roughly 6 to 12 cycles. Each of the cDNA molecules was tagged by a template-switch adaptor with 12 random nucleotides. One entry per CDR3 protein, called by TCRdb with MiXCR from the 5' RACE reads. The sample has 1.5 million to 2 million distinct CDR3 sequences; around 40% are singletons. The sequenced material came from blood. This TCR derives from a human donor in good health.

The CDR3 here is CASSTLQGGVPYEQYF. The CDR3 nucleotides read TGTGCCAGCAGTACCCTACAGGGGGGCGTCCCCTACGAGCAGTACTTC. V gene TRBV27 combines with J gene TRBJ2-7, with TRBD1 matching 8 bases. The CDR3 has 16 amino acids. V lost 5 bases and J lost 2; bases outside the gene matches: 11. CDR1 and CDR2 (germline): MNHEY, SMNVEV (reference sequence).